Listed below are T cell receptor beta chains from one sample, sequenced in a study of technical replicates of blood from a handful of donors. Profiling relied on immunoSEQ multiplex PCR, and the TCRdb table lists in-frame clones only, not all of them. The sample comprises 70,000 to 95,000 clones, about nine tenths of which are singletons, and 0.3% to 0.45% rests with the top ten. The specimen was T cells isolated from PBMCs. The receptors derive from a human donor in good health. Some clones in this sample may be carry-over from other donors' samples. Both conserved end residues are part of each CDR3. The D gene is left open where the match is weak. Some rows have no size entry. The others give once, few or many, or a class for an expanded clone.

clone size,V gene,J gene,D gene,CDR3 protein,CDR3 DNA
.,TRBV7-8,TRBJ1-5,.,CASSLALPGLGSNQPQHF,TGTGCCAGCAGCTTAGCGCTTCCGGGGTTGGGGAGCAATCAGCCCCAGCATTTT
.,TRBV28,TRBJ2-7,TRBD1,CASSGSTGASPYEQYF,TGTGCCAGCAGTGGATCGACAGGGGCCAGTCCATACGAGCAGTACTTC
.,TRBV29-1,TRBJ2-1,TRBD2,CSARTSGSDGEQFF,TGCAGCGCCCGTACTAGCGGGAGTGACGGTGAGCAGTTCTTC
.,TRBV18,TRBJ1-5,.,CASSETHDQPQHF,TGTGCCAGCTCAGAGACACATGATCAGCCCCAGCATTTT
.,TRBV30,TRBJ1-3,.,CAWRASGNTIYF,TGTGCCTGGAGGGCATCTGGAAACACCATATATTTT
.,TRBV5-6,TRBJ2-1,.,CASSRRERVPEQFF,TGTGCCAGCAGCCGGAGGGAGCGGGTCCCTGAGCAGTTCTTC
.,TRBV9,TRBJ1-1,TRBD1,CASSAGTGAKPEAFF,TGTGCCAGCAGCGCCGGGACAGGCGCGAAGCCTGAAGCTTTCTTT
once,TRBV10-3,TRBJ1-5,TRBD1,CAISETGAWDQPQHF,TGTGCCATCAGTGAGACAGGGGCCTGGGATCAGCCCCAGCATTTT
.,TRBV18,TRBJ1-2,.,CASSPPPGYDYGYTF,TGTGCCAGCTCACCACCTCCAGGTTACGACTATGGCTACACCTTC
.,TRBV6-4,TRBJ2-1,.,CASTPEAGGYNEQFF,TGTGCCAGCACCCCCGAGGCCGGGGGATACAATGAGCAGTTCTTC
.,TRBV19,TRBJ1-3,TRBD1,CASSTRPGTGVGNTIYF,TGTGCCAGTAGTACTCGCCCCGGGACAGGCGTTGGAAACACCATATATTTT
once,TRBV4-1,TRBJ2-1,.,CASSQDGSSYNEQFF,TGCGCCAGCAGCCAAGACGGGAGCTCCTACAATGAGCAGTTCTTC
.,TRBV19,TRBJ2-7,.,CASSPRGVGYEQYF,TGTGCCAGTAGTCCCCGTGGAGTCGGCTACGAGCAGTACTTC
.,TRBV28,TRBJ1-2,.,CASGQANYGYTF,TGTGCCAGCGGGCAGGCTAACTATGGCTACACCTTC
.,TRBV27,TRBJ2-7,TRBD2,CAHRLALEQYF,TGTGCCCACCGACTAGCACTCGAGCAGTACTTC
.,TRBV6-6,TRBJ2-1,TRBD2,CATQTSGDYNEQFF,TGTGCCACCCAGACTAGCGGAGATTACAATGAGCAGTTCTTC
.,TRBV9,TRBJ1-4,TRBD1,CASSPSTGANEKLFF,TGTGCCAGCAGCCCGTCGACAGGGGCAAATGAAAAACTGTTTTTT
.,TRBV4-3,TRBJ1-1,.,CASSLARVTEAFF,TGCGCCAGCAGCCTAGCCAGGGTTACTGAAGCTTTCTTT
.,TRBV5-1,TRBJ2-1,.,CASSLVRSSYNEQFF,TGCGCCAGCAGCTTAGTGCGGAGCTCCTACAATGAGCAGTTCTTC
.,TRBV13,TRBJ2-2,.,CASRNWVGLASNTGELFF,TGTGCCAGCAGAAATTGGGTGGGGCTAGCGAGCAACACCGGGGAGCTGTTTTTT
.,TRBV28,TRBJ1-3,.,CASSYGNSGNTIYF,TGTGCCAGCAGTTACGGGAACTCTGGAAACACCATATATTTT
.,TRBV9,TRBJ2-1,TRBD2,CASSVASGRTYNEQFF,TGTGCCAGCAGCGTAGCTAGCGGGAGGACCTACAATGAGCAGTTCTTC
once,TRBV6-5,TRBJ2-7,.,CASSYSVTGSLYEQYF,TGTGCCAGCAGTTACTCCGTCACAGGTAGCCTCTACGAGCAGTACTTC
.,TRBV7-3,TRBJ2-2,TRBD2,CASSLRGGLNTGELFF,TGTGCCAGCAGCTTACGGGGGGGCCTTAACACCGGGGAGCTGTTTTTT
.,TRBV11-2,TRBJ2-7,TRBD1,CASSVLGDRTYEQYF,TGTGCCAGCAGCGTTCTTGGGGACAGAACCTACGAGCAGTACTTC
.,TRBV27,TRBJ2-1,TRBD1,CASSRKPGQGTHEQFF,TGTGCCAGCAGCAGGAAACCGGGACAGGGGACCCATGAGCAGTTCTTC
.,TRBV6-5,TRBJ2-1,TRBD2,CASTSGREQFF,TGTGCCAGCACTTCCGGGAGGGAGCAGTTCTTC